The next 29 T cell receptor beta chains were all read from a single sample in a study of graft-versus-host responses after intestinal transplantation. Clones were read by immunoSEQ multiplex PCR, and TCRdb kept only the in-frame ones, dropping some. The table shows 90,000 to 150,000 clones, with roughly 96% occurring only once. Their cognate antigens are unknown. The sample in question was unstimulated CD8+ T cells sorted from spleen or lymph node cells, obtained before intestinal transplant. Every receptor here comes from a human donor who received an intestinal transplant.

This chain joins TRBV7-2 and TRBJ2-5, with 7 bases identical to TRBD2. TRBJ2-7 matches the DNA end more closely, so the J call is doubtful. Germline assignment: CDR1 SGHTA and CDR2 FQGNSA. The CDR3 contains 18 residues. Here the CDR3 reads CASSLNRGGGRAPYEQYF. The CDR3, as DNA: TGTGCCAGCAGCTTAAATCGGGGCGGCGGGAGAGCGCCGTACGAGCAGTACTTC.

The V and J genes are TRBV19 and TRBJ1-1; the D is unclear. V was clipped by 7 bases and J by 0 bases, with 3 bases between them. The CDR3 has 11 residues. In germline, CDR1 is LNHDA, CDR2 SQIVND (reference sequence). The DNA for the CDR3 is TGTGCCAGTAAACTGAACACTGAAGCTTTCTTT. It is translated as CASKLNTEAFF.

Here the CDR3 reads CASTLGTSGHNEQFF. The CDR3 nucleotides are TGTGCCAGCACTCTCGGGACTAGCGGCCACAATGAGCAGTTCTTC. This chain links TRBV27 with TRBJ2-1, with 11 bases lining up with TRBD2. The CDR3 covers 15 residues. The trim removed 7 bases at V and 5 bases at J, leaving 7 bases unmatched. The germline V gene encodes CDR1 MNHEY and CDR2 SMNVEV (reference sequence).

V gene TRBV4-1 combines with J gene TRBJ2-3, with D possibly TRBD2 on 5 matching bases. The CDR3 runs 18 residues. Trimming cost V 0 bases and J 0 bases, with 16 bases left between them. Germline V gives CDR1 MGHRA, CDR2 YSYEKL. The CDR3 loop is CASSQDVRLAPSTDTQYF. CDR3 nucleotide sequence: TGCGCCAGCAGCCAAGACGTTCGGCTAGCACCTAGCACAGATACGCAGTATTTT.

This rearrangement joins TRBV30 to TRBJ2-7, with D possibly being TRBD2 (6 bases). There are 15 residues in the CDR3. Germline-derived CDR1 and CDR2 are GTSNPN and SVGIG (reference sequence). The V and J ends lost 0 bases and 0 bases respectively, with 12 bases between them. CDR3 residues: CAWSVGSVSSYEQYF. CDR3 bases: TGTGCCTGGAGTGTCGGGAGCGTTAGCTCCTACGAGCAGTACTTC.

V is TRBV6-6 and J is TRBJ2-7, with D hard to call. The CDR3 consists of 12 residues. With 10 bases removed from V and 2 bases from J, the gap between germline ends came to 12 bases. Germline loops: CDR1 MNHNY, CDR2 SVGAGI (reference sequence). The CDR3 DNA follows: TGTGCCACTTGGGGAACCACCTACGAGCAGTACTTC. Translating gives CATWGTTYEQYF.

The chain recombines TRBV9 with TRBJ1-4; D is unresolved. The V gene's germline CDR1 is SGDLS and CDR2 YYNGEE. CDR3 length: 15 amino acids. V lost 0 bases to trimming and J lost 5 bases, with 11 bases between them. The CDR3 DNA follows: TGTGCCAGCAGCGTAGGTTGGCAGGAGAATGAAAAACTGTTTTTT. It translates to CASSVGWQENEKLFF.

This clone has only a few counts. This sequence joins TRBV5-1 and TRBJ2-1; D perhaps matches TRBD2 (7 bases). From germline, CDR1 is SGHRS and CDR2 YFSETQ. V was cut by 5 bases and J by 2 bases, with 14 bases left in between. This CDR3 comprises 15 residues. The CDR3 DNA reads TGCGCCAGCAGGGCGGGGGCCCCCCCCTACAATGAGCAGTTCTTC. Amino acids: CASRAGAPPYNEQFF.

This chain connects TRBV4-1 to TRBJ2-7; possibly TRBD1 for D (7 bases). V was cut by 4 bases and J by 5 bases, with 18 bases left in between. The CDR3 is 15 residues long. In germline, CDR1 is MGHRA, CDR2 YSYEKL. The CDR3 spells CASSLVRGEVDEQYF. The CDR3 coding sequence is TGCGCCAGCAGCCTAGTCAGGGGGGAAGTCGACGAGCAGTACTTC.

J is TRBJ2-4 and V is TRBV4-1, with D unclear. V lost 6 bases, J lost 0 bases, and 12 bases lay in between. This CDR3 is 15 amino acids long. Looked up from germline, CDR1 is MGHRA and CDR2 is YSYEKL. CDR3 coding DNA: TGCGCCAGCAGACCTAAAATACTAGCCAAAAACATTCAGTACTTC. Protein product: CASRPKILAKNIQYF.

This clone was detected once. This chain uses TRBV6-1 with TRBJ1-2, with TRBD1 matching 9 bases. V lost 6 bases, J lost 0 bases, and 5 bases stayed unmatched. This CDR3 comprises 15 residues. Per germline, CDR1 MNHNS and CDR2 SASEGT. CDR3 nucleotides: TGTGCCAGCAGCGAACAGGGGGCATCTAACTATGGCTACACCTTC. This gives the protein CASSEQGASNYGYTF.

V is TRBV5-4 and J is TRBJ2-6, with D maybe TRBD2 (6 bases). Germline assignment: CDR1 SGHNT and CDR2 YYREEE (reference sequence). The V and J ends lost 2 bases and 4 bases respectively, with 19 bases between them. The CDR3 is 18 amino acids. The CDR3 protein is CASSFLRRGLGGANVLTF. The CDR3 DNA sequence: TGTGCCAGCAGCTTTCTAAGGAGGGGATTGGGAGGGGCCAACGTCCTGACTTTC.

The chain employs TRBV18 and TRBJ1-4; no firm D call. Germline values: CDR1 KGHSH, CDR2 LQKENI. The CDR3 consists of 14 residues. V gave up 6 bases and J gave up 5 bases, with 13 bases separating them. The CDR3 DNA is TGTGCCAGCTCCAAAGGGTGGTTAAATGAAAAACTGTTTTTT. Translated, it gives CASSKGWLNEKLFF.

V gene TRBV6-5 combines with J gene TRBJ2-1, with D tentatively TRBD1 (6 bases). The V and J ends lost 6 bases and 2 bases respectively, with 14 bases between them. Germline CDR1 is MNHEY and CDR2 is SVGAGI. The CDR3 contains 15 residues. CDR3 DNA sequence: TGTGCCAGCAGCACTGGACAGTTTCCCTACAATGAGCAGTTCTTC. Translated: CASSTGQFPYNEQFF.

The chain links TRBV30 to TRBJ1-1; D is perhaps TRBD1 (6 bases). The germline CDR1 and CDR2 sequences are GTSNPN and SVGIG (reference sequence). The CDR3 is 12 amino acids. V gave up 1 base and J gave up 8 bases, with 11 bases separating them. The CDR3, as DNA: TGTGCCTGGAGTGGCCGAGACAGGGAAGCTTTCTTT. Protein: CAWSGRDREAFF.

The chain has TRBV18 and TRBJ2-7; D remains unclear. This CDR3 is built from 14 residues. Per germline, CDR1 KGHSH and CDR2 LQKENI. The V end was cut by 3 bases, the J end by 5 bases, with 14 bases between. This CDR3 reads CASSPTGPWDEQYF. CDR3 nucleotides: TGTGCCAGCTCACCTACCGGGCCCTGGGACGAGCAGTACTTC.

The chain is built from TRBV27 and TRBJ2-7; D gene ambiguous. This CDR3 contains 13 residues. Germline V CDR1 and CDR2: MNHEY, SMNVEV (reference sequence). V was clipped by 2 bases and J by 6 bases, with 11 bases between them. CDR3 bases: TGTGCCAGCAGTTTAGTCGCAATGAGCGAGCAGTACTTC. Translation: CASSLVAMSEQYF.

V and J are TRBV11-1 and TRBJ2-5; the match to TRBD2 covers 7 bases. CDR3 length: 16 amino acids. After removal of 5 bases from V and 5 bases from J, the junction contained 14 bases not matched to a gene. The germline gives CDR1 SGHAT, CDR2 FQDESV (reference sequence). CDR3 in amino acids: CASSVLGAGVGETQYF. CDR3 in DNA: TGTGCCAGCAGCGTCCTAGGCGCGGGAGTAGGGGAGACCCAGTACTTC. The full variable domain, rest sourced from reference TRBV11-1 and TRBJ2-5, is EAEVAQSPRYKITEKSQAVAFWCDPISGHATLYWYRQILGQGPELLVQFQDESVVDDSQLPKDRFSAERLKGVDSTLKIQPAELGDSAMYLCASSVLGAGVGETQYFGPGTRLLVL.

The rearrangement uses TRBV28 and TRBJ1-6, with 9 bases matching TRBD1. The germline CDR1 and CDR2 sequences are MDHEN and SYDVKM. Losses at the gene ends were 3 bases for V and 7 bases for J; bases not matched to a gene: 7. This CDR3 has 16 residues. CDR3 bases: TGTGCCAGCAGTTTGTCCGGGACAGGGAGAAATTCACCCCTCCACTTT. Translating gives CASSLSGTGRNSPLHF.

The V call is TRBV20-1, the J call TRBJ1-3; no clear D gene. Trimming took off 5 bases at V and 4 bases at J, with 6 bases between the two ends. The length of the CDR3 is 11 residues. Germline values: CDR1 DFQATT, CDR2 SNEGSKA (reference sequence). The CDR3 DNA reads as TGCAGTGCTCAAAGCGGAAACACCATATATTTT. Its protein product is CSAQSGNTIYF.

V usage is TRBV5-4 and J usage is TRBJ2-1, with 10 bases aligning to TRBD2. Germline CDR1 SGHNT, CDR2 YYREEE (reference sequence). The CDR3 is made up of 17 amino acids. Trimming took 4 bases from V and 8 from J; bases not matched to a gene: 15. CDR3 in amino acids: CASSPPGTSVRLHEQFF. The CDR3 region has the DNA TGTGCCAGCAGCCCCCCCGGGACTAGCGTCCGTTTGCATGAGCAGTTCTTC.

This clone was found a few times. The J gene is TRBJ1-5, the V gene TRBV4-2, with no clear D. The CDR3 totals 14 residues. The ends were cut back, 1 base at V and 1 base at J, with 5 bases in the middle. The germline V gene encodes CDR1 LGHNA and CDR2 YNFKEQ. In nucleotides, the CDR3 is TGTGCCAGCAGCCAAGTCGCCAGCAATCAGCCCCAGCATTTT. Its protein product is CASSQVASNQPQHF.

This clone was picked up one time. The V call is TRBV28, the J call TRBJ1-1, with D perhaps matching TRBD1 (6 bases). The germline V and J ends were trimmed by 6 bases and 0 bases, with 11 bases remaining between them. The CDR3 totals 14 residues. Germline V gives CDR1 MDHEN, CDR2 SYDVKM. CDR3 region: CASSPGQMNTEAFF. The CDR3 DNA reads TGTGCCAGCAGCCCGGGACAAATGAACACTGAAGCTTTCTTT. Drawing the rest from reference TRBV28 and TRBJ1-1, the complete variable domain is DVKVTQSSRYLVKRTGEKVFLECVQDMDHENMFWYRQDPGLGLRLIYFSYDVKMKEKGDIPEGYSVSREKKERFSLILESASTNQTSMYLCASSPGQMNTEAFFGQGTRLTVV.

The rearrangement joins TRBV9 to TRBJ2-3; TRBD2 matches 8 bases. CDR3 length: 15 amino acids. V lost 3 bases and J lost 3; bases outside the gene matches: 6. Germline V CDR1 and CDR2: SGDLS, YYNGEE. CDR3 bases: TGTGCCAGCAGCGCCAGCGGGAGTTTAACAGATACGCAGTATTTT. This codes for CASSASGSLTDTQYF.

The rearrangement joins TRBV7-9 to TRBJ2-1; 9 bases align to TRBD2. After removal of 1 base from V and 0 bases from J, the junction contained 4 bases not matched to a gene. The germline V gene encodes CDR1 SEHNR and CDR2 FQNEAQ (reference sequence). This CDR3 comprises 17 residues. The CDR3: CASSLGLSGSSYNEQFF. In DNA form, the CDR3 reads TGTGCCAGCAGCTTAGGTCTTAGCGGGAGCTCCTACAATGAGCAGTTCTTC. The full variable domain, completed using reference TRBV7-9 and TRBJ2-1, is DTGVSQNPRHKITKRGQNVTFRCDPISEHNRLYWYRQTLGQGPEFLTYFQNEAQLEKSRLLSDRFSAERPKGSFSTLEIQRTEQGDSAMYLCASSLGLSGSSYNEQFFGPGTRLTVL.

The chain is built from TRBV5-1 and TRBJ1-3; D ambiguous. The V gene's germline CDR1 is SGHRS and CDR2 YFSETQ. The ends were cut back, 0 bases at V and 0 bases at J, with 19 bases in the middle. The CDR3 runs to 19 residues. CDR3 amino acids: CASSLAAQVRNLSGNTIYF. The CDR3 DNA follows: TGCGCCAGCAGCTTGGCCGCGCAGGTAAGGAATCTCTCTGGAAACACCATATATTTT.

The chain couples TRBV6-1 to TRBJ2-7, with D possibly called TRBD1 or TRBD2 (5 bases each). The CDR3 length is 15 residues. V lost 5 bases, J lost 6 bases, and 20 bases lay in between. Germline CDR1 and CDR2: MNHNS and SASEGT. The CDR3 reads CASSSRDVGPAEQYF. The CDR3 nucleotides are TGTGCCAGCAGTTCCCGGGACGTAGGCCCTGCCGAGCAGTACTTC.

The chain recombines TRBV6-5 with TRBJ2-5; D is possibly TRBD1 or TRBD2 (5 bases each). The J call may be in error: the DNA end matches TRBJ2-7 better. Looked up from germline, CDR1 is MNHEY and CDR2 is SVGAGI. The CDR3 is 15 residues long. CDR3 protein: CASSSPGTYSYEQYF. CDR3 in DNA: TGTGCCAGCAGTAGTCCCGGGACCTACTCCTACGAGCAGTACTTC.

In DNA form, the CDR3 reads TGCGCCAGCAGCCTATACAGGGAAGTGAACACTGAAGCTTTCTTT. Translation: CASSLYREVNTEAFF. The V gene is TRBV5-1, the J gene TRBJ1-1; weak D call: TRBD1 (6 bases). The V and J ends lost 4 bases and 0 bases respectively, with 13 bases between them. The CDR3 covers 15 residues. Germline V gene lookup returns CDR1 SGHRS and CDR2 YFSETQ. The variable domain in full, with the rest retrieved from reference TRBV5-1 and TRBJ1-1, is KAGVTQTPRYLIKTRGQQVTLSCSPISGHRSVSWYQQTPGQGLQFLFEYFSETQRNKGNFPGRFSGRQFSNSRSEMNVSTLELGDSALYLCASSLYREVNTEAFFGQGTRLTVV.